The 19 T cell receptor beta chains below were found in one sample sequenced in a study of blood T cell repertoires in COVID-19. Clones were sequenced by immunoSEQ multiplex PCR, and TCRdb holds only the in-frame ones, with some missing. The sample contains about 180,000 clones, approximately 86% of which appear only once. Sequences were obtained from peripheral blood. The receptors were gathered from a man over 45 with active or convalescent COVID-19.

With regard to this clone: Germline is not matched at one junction end, which may reflect a read error. This chain links TRBV3-1 (or the pseudogene TRBV3-2) with TRBJ1-2, with 10 bases fitting TRBD1. Per the germline V gene, CDR1 is LGHDT and CDR2 is YNNKEL (reference sequence). The CDR3 sequence is 12 residues long. The CDR3 bases are TGTGCCAGCAGCCAAGGGGACAGGGGAGTGTTTTTC. Encoded protein: CASSQGDRGVFF.

This chain uses TRBV5-6 with TRBJ2-3, with D tentatively TRBD1 (6 bases). This CDR3 spans 15 amino acids. V lost 5 bases and J 0 bases, leaving 13 bases between the germline ends. From germline, CDR1 is SGHDT and CDR2 YYEEEE. DNA for the CDR3: TGTGCCAGCAGTCAGGGGATTCTTAGCACAGATACGCAGTATTTT. Protein product: CASSQGILSTDTQYF. Together with reference TRBV5-6 and TRBJ2-3, the CDR3 gives the full variable domain: DAGVTQSPTHLIKTRGQQVTLRCSPKSGHDTVSWYQQALGQGPQFIFQYYEEEERQRGNFPDRFSGHQFPNYSSELNVNALLLGDSALYLCASSQGILSTDTQYFGPGTRLTVL.

The chain has TRBV2 and TRBJ1-2; 11 nucleotides line up with TRBD1. CDR3 size: 14 residues. With V trimmed by 7 bases and J by 8 bases, 9 bases remained unmatched. In germline, CDR1 is SNHLY, CDR2 FYNNEI. The CDR3 DNA is TGTGCCAGCACCTGGACAGGGGGCGAGGAAGGCTACACCTTC. It codes for CASTWTGGEEGYTF.

The V gene is TRBV5-1, the J gene TRBJ2-6; 7 bases are shared with TRBD1. CDR1 SGHRS and CDR2 YFSETQ come from the germline V gene. The CDR3 sequence is 18 residues long. With 0 bases clipped from V and 0 bases from J, the junction kept 6 bases outside the gene matches. The CDR3 here is CASSLVGTAFSGANVLTF. The CDR3 region has the DNA TGCGCCAGCAGCTTGGTAGGGACAGCGTTCTCTGGGGCCAACGTCCTGACTTTC.

The chain combines TRBV10-3 with TRBJ1-1, with 8 nucleotides matching TRBD1. The CDR3 has 13 amino acids. The ends lost 7 bases at V and 4 bases at J; junction bases unmatched: 5. CDR1 is ENHRY, CDR2 SYGVKD, per germline. The CDR3 is CAITGTGFTEAFF. CDR3 coding DNA: TGTGCCATCACCGGGACAGGTTTCACTGAAGCTTTCTTT.

The rearrangement uses TRBV18 and TRBJ1-2, with 8 bases fitting TRBD1. The CDR3 runs to 14 residues. J gave up 4 bases and V 0 bases, and 1 base lay outside the gene matches. CDR1 KGHSH and CDR2 LQKENI come from the germline V gene. The CDR3 reads CASSPPDRAYGYTF. CDR3 coding DNA: TGTGCCAGCTCACCACCGGACAGGGCCTATGGCTACACCTTC. The full variable domain, rest sourced from reference TRBV18 and TRBJ1-2, is NAGVMQNPRHLVRRRGQEARLRCSPMKGHSHVYWYRQLPEEGLKFMVYLQKENIIDESGMPKERFSAEFPKEGPSILRIQQVVRGDSAAYFCASSPPDRAYGYTFGSGTRLTVV.

The chain links TRBV7-3 to TRBJ2-7; 7 bases are a match to TRBD1. The V gene's germline CDR1 is SGHTA and CDR2 FQGTGA. CDR3 length: 14 amino acids. The V gene end was trimmed by 5 bases and the J gene end by 5 bases; junction bases not matched to a gene: 9. The CDR3 region is CASSTTRDSHEQYF. The DNA of the CDR3 is TGTGCCAGCAGCACCACTAGGGACAGTCACGAGCAGTACTTC.

With respect to this clone: The sample carries other DNA sequences with the same CDR3. The chain employs TRBV10-3 and TRBJ2-7; 11 nucleotides align to TRBD1. This CDR3 contains 13 residues. The germline CDR1 and CDR2 sequences are ENHRY and SYGVKD. J lost 6 bases, V lost 10 bases, and 8 bases had no gene match. The CDR3 DNA follows: TGTGCCACCTACCGGACAGGGGGCCTCGAGCAGTACTTC. Its translation is CATYRTGGLEQYF.

The chain couples TRBV6-5 to TRBJ2-2; 10 bases line up with TRBD2. The trim removed 6 bases at V and 2 bases at J, leaving 3 bases unmatched. CDR3 size: 15 residues. Germline CDR1 MNHEY, CDR2 SVGAGI. The CDR3: CASRERGGNTGELFF. The CDR3, as DNA: TGTGCCAGCAGGGAGCGGGGGGGTAACACCGGGGAGCTGTTTTTT.

V is TRBV10-3 and J is TRBJ2-5, with 11 bases that match TRBD1. Germline V lookup: CDR1 ENHRY, CDR2 SYGVKD. V trimming: 8 bases; J trimming: 4 bases; junction bases outside the gene matches: 6. The CDR3 contains 14 residues. CDR3: CAIAGTGGGETQYF. CDR3 DNA sequence: TGTGCCATCGCGGGGACAGGGGGGGGAGAGACCCAGTACTTC.

The chain is built from TRBV20-1 and TRBJ2-7; a weak D match, TRBD1 (5 bases). V was trimmed by 3 bases and J by 4 bases, leaving 19 bases between them. The CDR3 totals 15 residues. Looked up from germline, CDR1 is DFQATT and CDR2 is SNEGSKA (reference sequence). This CDR3 reads CSASWLGPQVYEQYF. CDR3 coding DNA: TGCAGTGCTAGTTGGTTGGGGCCGCAAGTATACGAGCAGTACTTC.

The CDR3 nucleotides are TGTGCCACCAGTAAGGGGGATAGGAGTGACTATGGCTACACCTTC. This sequence encodes CATSKGDRSDYGYTF. This rearrangement joins TRBV24-1 to TRBJ1-2; a weak D match, TRBD1 (6 bases). CDR1 and CDR2 (germline): KGHDR, SFDVKD. Trimming took 6 bases from V and 3 from J, leaving 16 bases between them. CDR3 length: 15 amino acids.

This clone came up once. The V and J genes are TRBV20-1 and TRBJ2-1, with 10 bases matching TRBD2. The CDR3 has 14 amino acids. V lost 3 bases, J lost 6 bases, and 5 bases stayed unmatched. Germline loops: CDR1 DFQATT, CDR2 SNEGSKA (reference sequence). CDR3 sequence (DNA): TGCAGTGCTAGTTGGACTAGCGGAAGCAATGAGCAGTTCTTC. Translating gives CSASWTSGSNEQFF.

This rearrangement joins TRBV15 to TRBJ1-3, with 7 bases that match TRBD1. CDR1 is LNHNV and CDR2 is YYDKDF in the germline V gene (reference sequence). The CDR3 length is 16 residues. The trim removed 0 bases at V and 0 bases at J, leaving 2 bases unmatched. The CDR3 spells CATSRDRGSSGNTIYF. CDR3 DNA: TGTGCCACCAGCAGAGACAGGGGGAGCTCTGGAAACACCATATATTTT. Full variable domain (outside the CDR3, taken from reference TRBV15 and TRBJ1-3): DAMVIQNPRYQVTQFGKPVTLSCSQTLNHNVMYWYQQKSSQAPKLLFHYYDKDFNNEADTPDNFQSRRPNTSFCFLDIRSPGLGDTAMYLCATSRDRGSSGNTIYFGEGSWLTVV.

This chain joins TRBV7-2 and TRBJ2-1, with 9 bases fitting TRBD2. The CDR3 length is 16 residues. J was trimmed by 5 bases and V by 2 bases; bases with no gene match: 7. CDR1 is SGHTA and CDR2 is FQGNSA in the germline V gene. The CDR3 DNA follows: TGTGCCAGCAGCTTACGGGCTAGCGGGGTGAACAATGAGCAGTTCTTC. It is translated as CASSLRASGVNNEQFF.

The chain combines TRBV9 with TRBJ2-1, with D possibly matching TRBD2 (6 bases). The CDR3 extends over 13 amino acids. CDR1 is SGDLS and CDR2 is YYNGEE in the germline V gene. Deletions cut 2 bases from V and 6 bases from J, with 9 bases between. This chain's CDR3 is CASSVGLFNEQFF. CDR3 nucleotide sequence: TGTGCCAGCAGCGTTGGACTATTCAATGAGCAGTTCTTC.

This clone was observed once. The chain employs TRBV2 and TRBJ1-5; 9 nucleotides line up with TRBD1. Per the germline V gene, CDR1 is SNHLY and CDR2 is FYNNEI. V was pared by 6 bases and J by 5 bases, with 5 bases of the junction left unmatched. The CDR3 is 14 residues long. CDR3 sequence: CASSEQGADQPQHF. For the CDR3, the DNA is TGTGCCAGCAGCGAACAGGGGGCGGATCAGCCCCAGCATTTT.

The chain is built from TRBV2 and TRBJ2-1; TRBD1 agrees at 7 bases. The CDR3 loop spans 13 amino acids. Losses at the gene ends were 7 bases for V and 6 bases for J; bases not matched to a gene: 6. The germline V gene encodes CDR1 SNHLY and CDR2 FYNNEI. The CDR3 region is CASKGQLSNEQFF. CDR3 sequence (DNA): TGTGCCAGCAAGGGACAGCTCTCCAATGAGCAGTTCTTC.

This clone is a singleton in its sample. J is TRBJ2-5 and V is TRBV20-1; 11 nucleotides match TRBD2. This CDR3 has 16 residues. Germline values: CDR1 DFQATT, CDR2 SNEGSKA (reference sequence). V was pared by 3 bases and J by 4 bases, with 10 bases of the junction left unmatched. CDR3 sequence reads: CSASFRLAGSRETQYF. The CDR3, as DNA: TGCAGTGCTAGTTTCCGACTAGCGGGATCGCGAGAGACCCAGTACTTC.